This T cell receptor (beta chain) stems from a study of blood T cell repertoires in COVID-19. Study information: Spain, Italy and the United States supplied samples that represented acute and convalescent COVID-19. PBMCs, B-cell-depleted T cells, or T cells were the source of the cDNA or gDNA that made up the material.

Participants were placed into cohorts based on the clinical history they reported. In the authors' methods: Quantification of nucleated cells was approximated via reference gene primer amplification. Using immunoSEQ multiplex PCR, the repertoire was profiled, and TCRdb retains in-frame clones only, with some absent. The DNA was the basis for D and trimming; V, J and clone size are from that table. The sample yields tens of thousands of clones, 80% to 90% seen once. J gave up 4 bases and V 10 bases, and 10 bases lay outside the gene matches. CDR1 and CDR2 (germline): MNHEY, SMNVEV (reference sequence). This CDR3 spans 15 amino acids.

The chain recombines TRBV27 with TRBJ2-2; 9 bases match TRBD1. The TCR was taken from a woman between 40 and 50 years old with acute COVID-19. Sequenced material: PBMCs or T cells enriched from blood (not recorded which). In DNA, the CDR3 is TGTGCCACCTCCGTGGACAGGGGAGGCACCGGGGAGCTGTTTTTT. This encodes CATSVDRGGTGELFF.